This paragraph covers one T cell receptor beta chain sequence. The sample comes from a study of cytomegalovirus exposure and HLA in healthy donors. Primers included in the PCR were 60 Vbeta and 13 Jbeta primers. Clones were read by immunoSEQ multiplex PCR, and TCRdb kept only the in-frame ones, dropping some. The top ten clones hold 3% of a sample with around 130,000 clones, 65% to 90% of them seen once. This clonotype originated in a woman in her late teens or twenties in good health and CMV-seropositive. Sequenced input: PBMCs.

CDR3 coding DNA: TGTGCCAGAAGCTATTGTGGGGGACTAGCGGGGGTACAAGAGACCCAGTACTTC. Amino acid sequence: CARSYCGGLAGVQETQYF. The V gene is TRBV5-3, the J gene TRBJ2-5; 14 nucleotides agree with TRBD2. TRBV5-3 qualifies as an ORF whose function is uncertain. CDR3 length: 18 residues. The V gene end was trimmed by 3 bases and the J gene end by 2 bases; junction bases not matched to a gene: 9.